The rows below give T cell receptor beta chains drawn from one sample of a study of blood T cell repertoires in COVID-19. Produced via immunoSEQ multiplex PCR; TCRdb's table is partial and in-frame only. The top ten clones hold 4% to 6% of a sample with about 200,000 clones, just under 85% of them seen once. Input material: peripheral blood. The source is a woman aged 65 to 85 with active or convalescent COVID-19. The CDR3 runs from the conserved cysteine through the conserved F or W. D genes are given only for firm matches. The size entry is marked missing in some rows and otherwise reads once, few, many or a size class.

size,D,V,length,J,CDR3,DNA
once,TRBD2,TRBV6-7,16,TRBJ2-1,CASSSPGLAFYNEQFF,TGTGCCAGCAGTTCTCCGGGACTAGCGTTTTACAATGAGCAGTTCTTC
.,.,TRBV5-1,15,TRBJ1-5,CASSFDSSRNQPQHF,TGCGCCAGCAGCTTCGACAGCAGTCGCAATCAGCCCCAGCATTTT
.,.,TRBV18,17,TRBJ1-1,CASSLERFASRDTEAFF,TGTGCCAGCTCACTTGAAAGATTCGCGAGCCGGGACACTGAAGCTTTCTTT
few,.,TRBV27,11,TRBJ2-7,CASSFRGEQYF,TGTGCCAGCAGTTTTAGGGGCGAGCAGTACTTC
.,TRBD1,TRBV6-5,15,TRBJ2-1,CASSYGTGTYNEQFF,TGTGCCAGCAGTTACGGGACAGGGACCTACAATGAGCAGTTCTTC
.,TRBD2,TRBV19,15,TRBJ2-5,CASSILAGAQETQYF,TGTGCCAGTAGTATACTAGCGGGGGCCCAAGAGACCCAGTACTTC
.,.,TRBV3-1/TRBV3-2,15,TRBJ1-5,CASSLKGGVGQPQHF,TGTGCCAGCAGCCTCAAGGGGGGGGTGGGGCAGCCCCAGCATTTT
.,.,TRBV9,15,TRBJ2-3,CASSPSGGWTDTQYF,TGTGCCAGCAGCCCTTCGGGGGGCTGGACAGATACGCAGTATTTT
once,TRBD1,TRBV28,15,TRBJ2-7,CASRPPGTATYEQYF,TGTGCCAGCAGACCACCCGGGACAGCGACCTACGAGCAGTACTTC
once,.,TRBV3-1/TRBV3-2,14,TRBJ1-1,CASRTLHQNTEAFF,TGTGCCAGCAGGACATTACACCAGAACACTGAAGCTTTCTTT
once,.,TRBV6-6,14,TRBJ2-1,CASSYFTYDNEQFF,TGTGCCAGCAGTTACTTCACCTACGACAATGAGCAGTTCTTC
few,TRBD2,TRBV5-4,17,TRBJ2-6,CASSLGLAGSGANVLTF,TGTGCCAGCAGCTTGGGACTAGCGGGCTCTGGGGCCAACGTCCTGACTTTC
.,.,TRBV9,14,TRBJ2-5,CASSVGGGQETQYF,TGTGCCAGCAGCGTAGGTGGAGGGCAAGAGACCCAGTACTTC
.,.,TRBV2,14,TRBJ2-5,CASTSRRGQETQYF,TGTGCCAGCACCTCACGGCGGGGACAAGAGACCCAGTACTTC
.,TRBD1,TRBV9,14,TRBJ1-2,CASSATGTAYGYTF,TGTGCCAGCAGCGCGACCGGGACAGCCTATGGCTACACCTTC
.,TRBD2,TRBV15,17,TRBJ2-1,CATSRDHSGSAYNEQFF,TGTGCCACCAGCAGAGATCATAGCGGGAGCGCTTACAATGAGCAGTTCTTC
.,TRBD2,TRBV10-1,15,TRBJ2-1,CASILTQTSINEQFF,TGCGCCAGCATCCTAACCCAGACTAGCATCAATGAGCAGTTCTTC
.,TRBD1,TRBV6-5,15,TRBJ1-6,CASSRRQGADSPLHF,TGTGCCAGCAGTCGTAGACAGGGGGCAGATTCACCCCTCCACTTT
.,TRBD1,TRBV5-1,15,TRBJ2-3,CASSPGQGIQGTQYF,TGCGCCAGCAGCCCGGGACAGGGGATTCAGGGTACGCAGTATTTT
.,TRBD2,TRBV6-5,14,TRBJ2-7,CASSLGGSSYEQYF,TGTGCCAGCAGTCTCGGCGGGAGCTCCTACGAGCAGTACTTC